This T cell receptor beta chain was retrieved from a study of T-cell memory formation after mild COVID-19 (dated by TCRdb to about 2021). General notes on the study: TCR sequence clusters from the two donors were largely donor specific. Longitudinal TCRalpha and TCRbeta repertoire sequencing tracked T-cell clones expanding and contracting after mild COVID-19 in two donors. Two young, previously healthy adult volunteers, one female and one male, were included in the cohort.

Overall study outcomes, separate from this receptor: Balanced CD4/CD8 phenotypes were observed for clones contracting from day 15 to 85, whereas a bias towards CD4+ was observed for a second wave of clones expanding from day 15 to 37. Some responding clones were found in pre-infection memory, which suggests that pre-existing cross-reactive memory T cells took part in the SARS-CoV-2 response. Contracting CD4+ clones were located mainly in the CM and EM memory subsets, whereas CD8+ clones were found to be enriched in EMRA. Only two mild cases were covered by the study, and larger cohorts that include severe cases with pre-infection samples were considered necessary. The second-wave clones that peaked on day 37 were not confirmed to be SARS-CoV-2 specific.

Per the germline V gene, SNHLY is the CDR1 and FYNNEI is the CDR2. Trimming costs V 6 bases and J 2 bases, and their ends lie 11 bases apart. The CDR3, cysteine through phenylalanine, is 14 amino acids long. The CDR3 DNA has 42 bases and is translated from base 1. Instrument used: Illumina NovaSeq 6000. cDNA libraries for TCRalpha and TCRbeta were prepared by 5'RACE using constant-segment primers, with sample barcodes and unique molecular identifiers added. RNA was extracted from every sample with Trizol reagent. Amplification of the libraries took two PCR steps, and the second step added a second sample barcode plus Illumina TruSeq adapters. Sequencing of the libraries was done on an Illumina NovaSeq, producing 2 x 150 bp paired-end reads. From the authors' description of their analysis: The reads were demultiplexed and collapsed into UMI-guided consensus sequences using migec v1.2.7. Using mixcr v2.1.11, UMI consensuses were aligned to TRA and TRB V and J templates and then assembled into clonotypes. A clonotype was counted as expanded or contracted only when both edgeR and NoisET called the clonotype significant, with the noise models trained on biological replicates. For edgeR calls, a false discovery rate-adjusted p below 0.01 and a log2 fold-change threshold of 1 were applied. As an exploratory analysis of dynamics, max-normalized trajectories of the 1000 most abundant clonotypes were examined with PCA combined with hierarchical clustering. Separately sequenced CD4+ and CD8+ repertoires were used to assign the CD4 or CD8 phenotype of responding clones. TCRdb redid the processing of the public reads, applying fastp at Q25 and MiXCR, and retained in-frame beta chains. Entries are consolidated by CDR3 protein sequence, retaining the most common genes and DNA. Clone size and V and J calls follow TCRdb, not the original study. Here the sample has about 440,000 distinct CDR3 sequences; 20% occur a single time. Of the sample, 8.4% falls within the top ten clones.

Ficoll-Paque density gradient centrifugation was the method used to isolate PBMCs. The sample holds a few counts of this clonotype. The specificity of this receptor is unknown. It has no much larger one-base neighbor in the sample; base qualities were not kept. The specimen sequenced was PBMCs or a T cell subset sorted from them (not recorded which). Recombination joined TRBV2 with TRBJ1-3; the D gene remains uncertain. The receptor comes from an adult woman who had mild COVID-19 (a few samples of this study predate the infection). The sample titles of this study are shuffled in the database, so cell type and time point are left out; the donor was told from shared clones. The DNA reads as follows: TGTGCCAGCAGCGGACGGTTAGCTGGAAACACCATATATTTT. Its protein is CASSGRLAGNTIYF.